The 3 T cell receptor beta chains below were found in one sample sequenced in a study of monozygotic twins with inflammatory bowel disease. TCRdb re-called the 5' RACE reads; one entry per CDR3 protein, DNA not given. The sample yields over 100,000 distinct CDR3 sequences, of which the top ten take up roughly 12%. Sequencing was performed on blood. These receptors were taken from a human donor with ulcerative colitis or Crohn's disease, or a healthy co-twin of an affected twin (not recorded which).

The V gene is TRBV6-5, the J gene TRBJ1-4; absent DNA, TCRdb's TRBD1 call cannot be checked. The germline gives CDR1 MNHEY, CDR2 SVGAGI. The CDR3 loop spans 19 amino acids. The CDR3 reads CASSYSRRDRGRGSEKLFF.

The V and J genes are TRBV4-2 and TRBJ1-1; checking the TCRdb D call of TRBD1 is not possible without DNA. CDR3 length: 16 residues. Germline V CDR1 and CDR2: LGHNA, YNFKEQ. The CDR3 spells CASSQDWYRENTKAFF.

The chain recombines TRBV28 with TRBJ2-1; the TCRdb D gene call, TRBD1, has no DNA to confirm it. The CDR3 runs to 17 residues. Germline V gives CDR1 MDHEN, CDR2 SYDVKM. The CDR3 sequence: CASSLSYGGDSYNEQFF.